This T cell receptor beta chain was recorded in a study of brain T cells in children with intractable seizures. General study findings and limits: Viral specificity was inferred only from CDR3 similarity; HCMV serostatus was unknown.

TCRdb's table, derived via immunoSEQ multiplex PCR, lists solely in-frame clones and lacks some. This sample has approximately 23,000 clones; roughly 94% occur once, and the top ten carry approximately 6.5%. To note about this clone: The antigen is undetermined.

Sequencing was limited to surgery cases with top T cell transcript signatures in brain tissue. At least one anti-epileptic drug was given before surgery. The CDR3 consists of 14 residues. The germline V and J ends were trimmed by 4 bases and 2 bases, with 12 bases remaining between them. CDR1 is SEHNR, CDR2 FQNEAQ, per germline (reference sequence). The sequences come from peripheral blood, collected at surgery. The V and J genes are TRBV7-9 and TRBJ2-7; D possibly corresponds to TRBD2 (5 bases). The TCR originated in a boy younger than 18 with focal cortical dysplasia and intractable seizures. The CDR3 bases are TGTGCCAGCAGCTCATCCAGCGGACCCTACGAGCAGTACTTC. Protein: CASSSSSGPYEQYF.